The rows below give T cell receptor beta chains drawn from one sample of a study of T cell responses to AZD1222 COVID-19 vaccine. The repertoire was sequenced with immunoSEQ multiplex PCR; TCRdb's copy has only in-frame clones and lacks some. Here the sample spans some 150,000 clones, 85% to 95% being singletons. Sequenced material: peripheral blood, taken on day 0 of AZD1222 vaccination. These receptors were collected from an adult in good health. CDR3s leave out the opening cysteine and the closing phenylalanine or tryptophan.

length,V,CDR3
14,TRBV28,ASSRQGAAGANVLT
12,TRBV3-1/TRBV3-2,ASSHTAGTGELF
14,TRBV19,ASRTSTLTSTDTQY
14,TRBV7-2,ASSFAGTVYQETQY
11,TRBV28,ASSFTYQETQY
11,TRBV28,ASSLYRDHGYT
11,TRBV5-1,ASSLAGNSPLH
13,TRBV4-1,ASSPLERGTGELF
13,TRBV4-1,ASSLTDRVNEKLF
15,TRBV18,ASSPLGQTPTNEKLF
15,TRBV10-3,AISESRFLGNTGELF
13,TRBV4-1,ASSHPDRANEKLF
14,TRBV5-1,ATRLEPTAKAGGYT
10,TRBV9,ASSVGSYGYT
17,TRBV4-1,ASSQDFGAQGWDTDTQY
14,TRBV5-1,ASSEAARVPGNTIY
14,TRBV9,ASSTTAGVYYNEQF
10,TRBV29-1,SVERTNYGYT
11,TRBV12-5,ASGPGRDTEAF
16,TRBV4-1,ASSQDKSRLLAGNEQF
16,TRBV21-1,ASSKNVSPTAVTDTQY
14,TRBV7-9,ASSFFSGAHLYGYT
12,TRBV2,ASNVVGIEDTQY
10,TRBV6-5,ASSYSAGPQH
12,TRBV12-5,ASAWDRLNYGYT
11,TRBV6-5,ASNRQGRTEAF
9,TRBV11-2,ASSRSYEQF
14,TRBV6-6,ASSYAQGSAKNIQY
12,TRBV7-2,ASSGTGLAEKLF
14,TRBV6-5,ASSYRRTGSTDTQY
13,TRBV6-5,ASRPGTGHLYGYT
13,TRBV10-3,AIRKTGVNTDTQY
15,TRBV11-2,ASSLGRDGASRQPQH
12,TRBV5-6,ASSLVGRHAEAF
12,TRBV5-5,ASSLGGRNTEAF
11,TRBV28,ASSAGQGTEAF
15,TRBV5-4,ASSSKDRRATNEKLF
11,TRBV24-1,ATSGPGAREAF
13,TRBV7-6,ASSEPGQGSHLRY
11,TRBV12-2,ASRPRTGGGYT
9,TRBV12-3/TRBV12-4,ASRHNEKLF
14,TRBV28,ASSALGGGSGNTIY
15,TRBV6-1,ASSERNGQATNQPQH